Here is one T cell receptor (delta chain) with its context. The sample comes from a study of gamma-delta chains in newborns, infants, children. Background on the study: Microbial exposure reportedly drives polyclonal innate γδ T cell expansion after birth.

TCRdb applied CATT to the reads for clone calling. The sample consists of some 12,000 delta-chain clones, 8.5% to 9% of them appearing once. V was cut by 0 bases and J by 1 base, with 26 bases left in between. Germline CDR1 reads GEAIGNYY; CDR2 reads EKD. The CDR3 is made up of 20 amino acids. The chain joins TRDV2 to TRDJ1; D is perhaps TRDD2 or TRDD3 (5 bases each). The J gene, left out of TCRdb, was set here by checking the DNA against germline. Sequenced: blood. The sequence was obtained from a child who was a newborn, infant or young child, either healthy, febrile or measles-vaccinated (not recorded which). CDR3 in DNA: TGTGCCTGTGACACCGTCCCTACCGGGGCCCTAATGGGGTCCACCGATAAACTCATCTTT. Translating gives CACDTVPTGALMGSTDKLIF.